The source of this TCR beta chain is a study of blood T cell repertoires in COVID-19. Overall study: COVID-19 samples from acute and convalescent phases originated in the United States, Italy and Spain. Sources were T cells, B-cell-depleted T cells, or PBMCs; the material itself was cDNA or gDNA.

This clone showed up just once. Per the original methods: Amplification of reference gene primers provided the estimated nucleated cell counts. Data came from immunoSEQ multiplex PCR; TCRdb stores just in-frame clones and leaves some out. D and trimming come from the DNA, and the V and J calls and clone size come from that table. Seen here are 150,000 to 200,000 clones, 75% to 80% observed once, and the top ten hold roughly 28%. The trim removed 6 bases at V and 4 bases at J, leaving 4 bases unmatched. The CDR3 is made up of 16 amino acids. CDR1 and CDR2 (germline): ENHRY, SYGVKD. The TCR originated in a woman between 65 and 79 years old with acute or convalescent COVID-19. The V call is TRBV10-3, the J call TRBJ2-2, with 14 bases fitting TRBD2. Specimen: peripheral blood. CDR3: CAIRTSGRESTGELFF. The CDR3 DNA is TGTGCCATCAGGACTAGCGGGAGGGAAAGCACCGGGGAGCTGTTTTTT.